The 6 T cell receptor beta chains listed next were all sequenced from one sample in a study of cytomegalovirus exposure and HLA in healthy donors. PCR used 60 Vbeta primers and 13 Jbeta primers. Clones were sequenced by immunoSEQ multiplex PCR, and TCRdb holds only the in-frame ones, with some missing. The profile shows about 120,000 clones, approximately 80% of them singletons. The sequenced sample consisted of PBMCs. The receptors were sampled from a woman in her thirties or forties in good health and CMV-seropositive.

The rearrangement joins TRBV6-5 to TRBJ1-2; 8 bases match TRBD1. The CDR3 is made up of 11 amino acids. CDR1 is MNHEY and CDR2 is SVGAGI in the germline V gene. V lost 5 bases to trimming and J lost 7 bases; unmatched junction nucleotides: 0. The CDR3 loop is CASSTGGGYTF. CDR3 sequence (DNA): TGTGCCAGCAGTACAGGGGGTGGCTACACCTTC.

This rearrangement joins TRBV29-1 to TRBJ2-2; D call uncertain. Gene TRBJ1-3 matches the end of the DNA better, so the J call may be wrong. Germline V gene lookup returns CDR1 SQVTM and CDR2 ANQGSEA. CDR3 size: 15 residues. The chain's CDR3 is CSVETPESGGNTIYF. CDR3 sequence (DNA): TGCAGCGTTGAAACGCCAGAGTCCGGAGGAAACACCATATATTTT.

The chain uses TRBV4-2 and TRBJ2-2, with a tentative D call TRBD2 (6 bases). The length of the CDR3 is 14 residues. The V end was cut by 8 bases, the J end by 1 base, with 11 bases between. The germline gives CDR1 LGHNA, CDR2 YNFKEQ. CDR3 sequence reads: CASAVGGNTGELFF. CDR3 nucleotide sequence: TGTGCCAGCGCGGTGGGGGGGAACACCGGGGAGCTGTTTTTT.

The chain couples TRBV7-2 to TRBJ2-3, with 9 bases that match TRBD2. The CDR3 covers 17 residues. Unmatched junction bases numbered 8, after V lost 1 base and J lost 3 bases. Germline CDR1 and CDR2: SGHTA and FQGNSA. CDR3 loop: CASSLVGGRGRTDTQYF. The CDR3 bases are TGTGCCAGCAGCTTAGTGGGCGGGAGGGGTAGGACAGATACGCAGTATTTT.

V gene TRBV19 combines with J gene TRBJ1-2, with unresolved D. The CDR3 has 15 residues. The germline V gene encodes CDR1 LNHDA and CDR2 SQIVND (reference sequence). V was shortened by 6 bases and J by 4 bases, with 18 bases between the two germline ends. CDR3 DNA: TGTGCCAGTAGCCCCGGTCGAGGGCAGGCCTATGGCTACACCTTC. The encoded protein is CASSPGRGQAYGYTF.

J is TRBJ2-5 and V is TRBV9; 7 bases are a match to TRBD2. V shed 0 bases, J shed 3 bases, and the junction held 5 bases outside the gene matches. Germline V lookup: CDR1 SGDLS, CDR2 YYNGEE. CDR3 length: 15 residues. CDR3 amino acids: CASSVGPSGEETQYF. CDR3 DNA sequence: TGTGCCAGCAGCGTAGGGCCCAGCGGGGAAGAGACCCAGTACTTC.